This T cell receptor (beta chain) was captured by sequencing in a study of blood T cell repertoires in COVID-19. Study information: Specimens from acute and convalescent COVID-19 originated in the United States, Italy and Spain. PBMCs, B-cell-depleted T cells, or T cells provided the cDNA or gDNA that made up the material.

With 3 bases clipped from V and 7 bases from J, the junction kept 7 bases outside the gene matches. This CDR3 region has 16 residues. The V gene's germline CDR1 is LNHNV and CDR2 YYDKDF (reference sequence). The authors' processing: Amplifying reference gene primers gave estimates of nucleated cell counts. Method: immunoSEQ multiplex PCR; TCRdb's copy keeps in-frame clones and lacks some. V, J and clone size are those of that table, while D and trimming were read from the DNA. The sample holds 450,000 to 500,000 clones, around 85% seen once. The clonotype comes from a human donor in a cohort sampled during active COVID-19. The material sequenced was peripheral blood. The chain couples TRBV15 to TRBJ2-1; 12 nucleotides agree with TRBD2. The CDR3, as DNA: TGTGCCACCAGCAGGCCGACTAGCGGGAGAACGAATGAGCAGTTCTTC. Protein sequence: CATSRPTSGRTNEQFF.